These T cell receptor beta chains were read from a single sample in a study of blood T cells in healthy people across ages. TCRdb passed the 5' RACE reads through MiXCR, listing each CDR3 protein once. The sample shows about 1.1 million distinct CDR3 sequences, under 40% of them seen only once. The sequenced sample was blood. The origin of the receptors is a man between 18 and 35 years old in good health. Both conserved end residues are part of each CDR3. A D gene is named only where the DNA matches it firmly. A clone size is listed for some rows: how often the clone was seen (once, few, many), or a class if it is expanded.

v_gene: TRBV5-1; len: 15; d_gene: .; j_gene: TRBJ2-3; abundance: .; CDR3aa: CPSSLAGASTDTQYF; CDR3nt: TGCCCCAGCAGCTTGGCGGGGGCCTCCACAGATACGCAGTATTTT
v_gene: TRBV5-1; len: 14; d_gene: TRBD1; j_gene: TRBJ2-1; abundance: few; CDR3aa: CASSAGQEYNEQFF; CDR3nt: TGCGCCAGCAGCGCCGGACAGGAGTACAATGAGCAGTTCTTC
v_gene: TRBV7-9; len: 15; d_gene: .; j_gene: TRBJ2-5; abundance: few; CDR3aa: CASSLVPRVQETQYF; CDR3nt: TGTGCCAGCAGCTTAGTTCCGCGGGTACAAGAGACCCAGTACTTC
v_gene: TRBV20-1; len: 14; d_gene: .; j_gene: TRBJ2-3; abundance: .; CDR3aa: CSARFPTSSDTQYF; CDR3nt: TGCAGTGCTAGGTTCCCTACGAGCTCAGATACGCAGTATTTT
v_gene: TRBV11-2; len: 14; d_gene: .; j_gene: TRBJ1-1; abundance: .; CDR3aa: CASSLDGTGTEAFF; CDR3nt: TGTGCCAGCAGCTTAGATGGAACGGGGACCGAAGCTTTCTTT
v_gene: TRBV21-1; len: 15; d_gene: .; j_gene: TRBJ2-7; abundance: .; CDR3aa: CASSHGQGDPYEQYF; CDR3nt: TGTGCCAGCAGCCATGGACAGGGAGACCCCTACGAGCAGTACTTC
v_gene: TRBV10-3; len: 14; d_gene: .; j_gene: TRBJ2-5; abundance: few; CDR3aa: CAIRLSRGQETQYF; CDR3nt: TGTGCCATCAGGTTATCCAGGGGTCAAGAGACCCAGTACTTC
v_gene: TRBV29-1; len: 13; d_gene: .; j_gene: TRBJ2-3; abundance: many; CDR3aa: CSAWDGRTDTQYF; CDR3nt: TGCAGCGCCTGGGACGGCCGCACAGATACGCAGTATTTT
v_gene: TRBV4-1; len: 13; d_gene: .; j_gene: TRBJ2-1; abundance: few; CDR3aa: CASTTPGGNEQFF; CDR3nt: TGCGCCAGCACTACCCCCGGAGGAAATGAGCAGTTCTTC
v_gene: TRBV15; len: 17; d_gene: .; j_gene: TRBJ2-7; abundance: few; CDR3aa: CATSREPDTPPSYEQYF; CDR3nt: TGTGCCACCAGCAGAGAACCTGACACTCCTCCCTCCTACGAGCAGTACTTC
v_gene: TRBV11-2; len: 15; d_gene: TRBD2; j_gene: TRBJ2-4; abundance: few; CDR3aa: CASSLWRAGENIQYF; CDR3nt: TGTGCCAGCAGCTTATGGCGAGCGGGAGAAAACATTCAGTACTTC
v_gene: TRBV10-3; len: 14; d_gene: .; j_gene: TRBJ2-3; abundance: few; CDR3aa: CATRVPTSTDTQYF; CDR3nt: TGTGCCACCCGGGTGCCTACTAGCACAGATACGCAGTATTTT
v_gene: TRBV4-3; len: 16; d_gene: .; j_gene: TRBJ2-2; abundance: once; CDR3aa: CASSQGQGWNTGELFF; CDR3nt: TGCGCCAGCAGCCAAGGCCAGGGCTGGAACACCGGGGAGCTGTTTTTT
v_gene: TRBV7-9; len: 16; d_gene: TRBD1; j_gene: TRBJ1-1; abundance: once; CDR3aa: CASSRPGQGMNTGAFF; CDR3nt: TGTGCCAGCAGTCGTCCGGGACAGGGAATGAACACTGGAGCTTTCTTT
v_gene: TRBV12-3/TRBV12-4; len: 11; d_gene: .; j_gene: TRBJ1-1; abundance: .; CDR3aa: CAGRNRAEAFF; CDR3nt: TGTGCCGGCAGAAACAGGGCTGAAGCTTTCTTT
v_gene: TRBV4-2; len: 19; d_gene: TRBD2; j_gene: TRBJ2-6; abundance: few; CDR3aa: CASSQRKASGESGANVLTF; CDR3nt: TGTGCCAGCAGCCAAAGGAAGGCTAGCGGGGAATCTGGGGCCAACGTCCTGACTTTC
v_gene: TRBV9; len: 16; d_gene: TRBD2; j_gene: TRBJ2-5; abundance: few; CDR3aa: CASSVETSGDQETQYF; CDR3nt: TGTGCCAGCAGCGTAGAGACTAGCGGGGACCAAGAGACCCAGTACTTC
v_gene: TRBV7-2; len: 13; d_gene: .; j_gene: TRBJ1-5; abundance: many; CDR3aa: CASSPSYNQPQHF; CDR3nt: TGTGCCAGCAGTCCTTCGTACAATCAGCCCCAGCATTTT
v_gene: TRBV2; len: 16; d_gene: TRBD1; j_gene: TRBJ1-3; abundance: .; CDR3aa: CASTGTGGFSGNTIYF; CDR3nt: TGTGCCAGCACCGGGACAGGTGGTTTCTCTGGAAACACCATATATTTT
v_gene: TRBV7-6; len: 13; d_gene: .; j_gene: TRBJ1-1; abundance: .; CDR3aa: CASSLQPSTEAFF; CDR3nt: TGTGCCAGCAGCCTACAACCAAGCACTGAAGCTTTCTTT
v_gene: TRBV20-1; len: 15; d_gene: TRBD1; j_gene: TRBJ1-5; abundance: .; CDR3aa: CSARGTGVSNQPQHF; CDR3nt: TGCAGTGCTAGAGGGACAGGGGTTAGCAATCAGCCCCAGCATTTT
v_gene: TRBV12-5; len: 18; d_gene: TRBD2; j_gene: TRBJ2-2; abundance: .; CDR3aa: CASNQGGGYPANTGELFF; CDR3nt: TGTGCTAGTAACCAGGGCGGGGGGTACCCTGCGAACACCGGGGAGCTGTTTTTT
v_gene: TRBV4-3; len: 16; d_gene: .; j_gene: TRBJ2-1; abundance: .; CDR3aa: CASSQNHGGYYNEQFF; CDR3nt: TGCGCCAGCAGCCAAAATCACGGGGGTTACTACAATGAGCAGTTCTTC
v_gene: TRBV9; len: 14; d_gene: .; j_gene: TRBJ2-3; abundance: once; CDR3aa: CASNIRGGTDTQYF; CDR3nt: TGTGCCAGCAACATCAGGGGAGGCACAGATACGCAGTATTTT
v_gene: TRBV7-2; len: 15; d_gene: .; j_gene: TRBJ2-7; abundance: .; CDR3aa: CASSESDSLLNEQYF; CDR3nt: TGTGCCAGCAGCGAATCGGACAGTCTCTTGAACGAGCAGTACTTC
v_gene: TRBV6-1; len: 14; d_gene: TRBD1; j_gene: TRBJ1-1; abundance: .; CDR3aa: CASTPTGAHTEAFF; CDR3nt: TGTGCCAGCACTCCCACAGGGGCGCACACTGAAGCTTTCTTT
v_gene: TRBV5-5; len: 19; d_gene: .; j_gene: TRBJ2-6; abundance: .; CDR3aa: CASSLSSAKDYSGANVLTF; CDR3nt: TGTGCCAGCAGCTTGTCGTCAGCAAAAGATTACTCTGGGGCCAACGTCCTGACTTTC
v_gene: TRBV29-1; len: 12; d_gene: TRBD1; j_gene: TRBJ1-1; abundance: .; CDR3aa: CSTWTGGIEAFF; CDR3nt: TGCAGCACCTGGACAGGGGGCATCGAAGCTTTCTTT
v_gene: TRBV5-1; len: 16; d_gene: .; j_gene: TRBJ1-2; abundance: .; CDR3aa: CASSLATSRGVYGYTF; CDR3nt: TGCGCCAGCAGCTTGGCCACCTCACGGGGGGTCTACGGCTACACCTTC
v_gene: TRBV7-6; len: 15; d_gene: .; j_gene: TRBJ1-1; abundance: .; CDR3aa: CASSPDLGLYTEAFF; CDR3nt: TGTGCCAGCAGCCCCGACCTCGGTTTGTACACTGAAGCTTTCTTT
v_gene: TRBV6-1; len: 15; d_gene: TRBD1; j_gene: TRBJ1-1; abundance: .; CDR3aa: CASRTKLGGGTEAFF; CDR3nt: TGTGCCAGCAGGACTAAACTAGGGGGCGGCACTGAAGCTTTCTTT
v_gene: TRBV20-1; len: 15; d_gene: TRBD1; j_gene: TRBJ2-7; abundance: .; CDR3aa: CSAHTGTGKFGEQYF; CDR3nt: TGCAGTGCTCATACCGGGACAGGGAAATTCGGCGAGCAGTACTTC
v_gene: TRBV6-5; len: 15; d_gene: TRBD1; j_gene: TRBJ2-1; abundance: .; CDR3aa: CASSRDRGDTNEQFF; CDR3nt: TGTGCCAGCAGTAGGGACAGGGGCGACACGAATGAGCAGTTCTTC
v_gene: TRBV7-2; len: 16; d_gene: .; j_gene: TRBJ2-3; abundance: few; CDR3aa: CASSLGSATDTDTQYF; CDR3nt: TGTGCCAGCAGCTTAGGGTCGGCGACAGACACAGATACGCAGTATTTT
v_gene: TRBV6-5; len: 12; d_gene: .; j_gene: TRBJ1-1; abundance: few; CDR3aa: CASSRGPAEAFF; CDR3nt: TGTGCCAGCAGCCGTGGACCGGCTGAAGCTTTCTTT
v_gene: TRBV9; len: 14; d_gene: .; j_gene: TRBJ2-7; abundance: .; CDR3aa: CASSVDARDSEQYF; CDR3nt: TGTGCCAGCAGCGTAGATGCCCGGGACTCCGAGCAGTACTTC
v_gene: TRBV20-1; len: 15; d_gene: TRBD2; j_gene: TRBJ2-1; abundance: .; CDR3aa: CSARDPGLAGGEQFF; CDR3nt: TGCAGTGCTAGAGATCCAGGACTAGCGGGGGGGGAGCAGTTCTTC
v_gene: TRBV7-2; len: 18; d_gene: .; j_gene: TRBJ1-4; abundance: .; CDR3aa: CASSLAPWGRELNEKLFF; CDR3nt: TGTGCCAGCAGCTTAGCGCCGTGGGGACGGGAGCTTAATGAAAAACTGTTTTTT
v_gene: TRBV12-3/TRBV12-4; len: 15; d_gene: .; j_gene: TRBJ2-4; abundance: .; CDR3aa: CASRETGTGAYDQYF; CDR3nt: TGTGCCAGCAGAGAAACAGGTACCGGAGCCTACGATCAGTACTTC
v_gene: TRBV11-3; len: 13; d_gene: .; j_gene: TRBJ2-5; abundance: .; CDR3aa: CASSRVAQETQYF; CDR3nt: TGTGCCAGCAGCAGGGTCGCTCAAGAGACCCAGTACTTC
v_gene: TRBV10-3; len: 14; d_gene: TRBD1; j_gene: TRBJ2-7; abundance: many; CDR3aa: CAISGDRGPYEQYF; CDR3nt: TGTGCCATCAGTGGGGACAGGGGTCCCTACGAGCAGTACTTC
v_gene: TRBV4-2; len: 17; d_gene: .; j_gene: TRBJ2-2; abundance: .; CDR3aa: CASSQDLLTTNTGELFF; CDR3nt: TGTGCCAGCAGCCAAGATCTTTTGACCACGAACACCGGGGAGCTGTTTTTT
v_gene: TRBV7-8; len: 15; d_gene: .; j_gene: TRBJ2-7; abundance: .; CDR3aa: CASSLEVGAAYEQYF; CDR3nt: TGTGCCAGCAGCTTAGAAGTAGGGGCAGCATACGAGCAGTACTTC
v_gene: TRBV6-5; len: 14; d_gene: .; j_gene: TRBJ1-6; abundance: .; CDR3aa: CASRRQAVNSPLHF; CDR3nt: TGTGCCAGCAGGAGACAGGCCGTAAATTCACCCCTCCACTTT
v_gene: TRBV6-5; len: 16; d_gene: .; j_gene: TRBJ2-1; abundance: many; CDR3aa: CASSSDRISSYNEQFF; CDR3nt: TGTGCCAGCAGCTCCGACAGGATAAGCTCCTACAATGAGCAGTTCTTC
v_gene: TRBV7-2; len: 14; d_gene: .; j_gene: TRBJ1-4; abundance: .; CDR3aa: CASSLSGKDEKLFF; CDR3nt: TGTGCCAGCAGCTTATCGGGGAAGGATGAAAAACTGTTTTTT
v_gene: TRBV7-9; len: 14; d_gene: .; j_gene: TRBJ2-3; abundance: once; CDR3aa: CASSLQGHSVTQYF; CDR3nt: TGTGCCAGCAGCTTGCAGGGGCATTCGGTTACGCAGTATTTT
v_gene: TRBV7-9; len: 16; d_gene: .; j_gene: TRBJ1-2; abundance: .; CDR3aa: CASSLTFQGLHYGYTF; CDR3nt: TGTGCCAGCAGCTTAACTTTTCAGGGACTCCACTATGGCTACACCTTC
v_gene: TRBV9; len: 13; d_gene: .; j_gene: TRBJ2-3; abundance: many; CDR3aa: CASSVDETANQYF; CDR3nt: TGTGCCAGCAGCGTAGATGAGACAGCGAACCAGTATTTT
v_gene: TRBV6-2/TRBV6-3; len: 12; d_gene: .; j_gene: TRBJ2-5; abundance: .; CDR3aa: CASTDYSETQYF; CDR3nt: TGTGCCAGCACCGACTATAGCGAGACCCAGTACTTC
v_gene: TRBV11-2; len: 15; d_gene: .; j_gene: TRBJ1-2; abundance: once; CDR3aa: CASSLLAGAIYGYTF; CDR3nt: TGTGCCAGCAGCTTACTGGCAGGGGCTATCTATGGCTACACCTTC
v_gene: TRBV10-3; len: 14; d_gene: .; j_gene: TRBJ2-3; abundance: .; CDR3aa: CAISAHLVTDTQYF; CDR3nt: TGTGCCATCAGTGCCCATCTCGTAACAGATACGCAGTATTTT
v_gene: TRBV5-5; len: 15; d_gene: TRBD1; j_gene: TRBJ2-3; abundance: .; CDR3aa: CASSFSGQVGDTQYF; CDR3nt: TGTGCCAGCAGCTTTTCAGGACAGGTCGGAGATACGCAGTATTTT
v_gene: TRBV4-3; len: 16; d_gene: TRBD2; j_gene: TRBJ2-7; abundance: few; CDR3aa: CASSQGTSGAGYEQYF; CDR3nt: TGCGCCAGCAGCCAGGGGACTAGCGGGGCCGGTTACGAGCAGTACTTC
v_gene: TRBV4-2; len: 13; d_gene: .; j_gene: TRBJ1-2; abundance: once; CDR3aa: CASEGGRNYGYTF; CDR3nt: TGTGCCAGCGAAGGGGGACGAAACTATGGCTACACCTTC
v_gene: TRBV7-2; len: 15; d_gene: .; j_gene: TRBJ2-3; abundance: .; CDR3aa: CASSLDKARAGTQYF; CDR3nt: TGTGCCAGCAGCTTAGACAAGGCGCGGGCAGGTACGCAGTATTTT
v_gene: TRBV7-9; len: 16; d_gene: TRBD1; j_gene: TRBJ1-5; abundance: .; CDR3aa: CASSPQGAPLNQPQHF; CDR3nt: TGTGCCAGCAGCCCACAGGGGGCCCCGCTTAATCAGCCCCAGCATTTT